A selection of T cell receptor beta chains follows, all from one sample in a study of blood T cell repertoires in COVID-19. Measured with immunoSEQ multiplex PCR; TCRdb has only the in-frame clones, and not every one. The sample lists roughly 30,000 clones; approximately 84% were seen once. Sequenced: peripheral blood. These receptors originate from a woman aged 55-70 years with acute or convalescent COVID-19. CDR3s include the opening cysteine and the closing phenylalanine or tryptophan. The D gene is left open where the match is weak. Some rows mark clone size as missing; the rest say once, few, many or name a class of expanded clone.

d_call j_call v_call clone_size cdr3_nt cdr3_aa
NA TRBJ1-1 TRBV7-9 NA TGTGCCAGCAGCTCCTTCTCCGGTGGACAGAGAACGGCTGAAGCTTTCTTT CASSSFSGGQRTAEAFF
TRBD1 TRBJ1-1 TRBV6-5 NA TGTGCCAGCACCCAACCGGGACAGCTGAACACTGAAGCTTTCTTT CASTQPGQLNTEAFF
TRBD2 TRBJ2-7 TRBV30 NA TGTGCCGGAGCGGGGGGTGTGGACGAGCAGTACTTC CAGAGGVDEQYF
TRBD1 TRBJ2-7 TRBV2 NA TGTGCCAGAGGAGGACAGGGCTACGAGCAGTACTTC CARGGQGYEQYF
NA TRBJ1-2 TRBV5-1 NA TGCGCCAGCGCGGAGGGCAAGCGATACTATGGCTACACCTTC CASAEGKRYYGYTF
NA TRBJ2-7 TRBV29-1 NA TGCAGCGTAACACCGACTGGGTCCTACGAGCAGTACTTC CSVTPTGSYEQYF
NA TRBJ2-1 TRBV11-3 NA TGTGCCAGCGGGGCGGGAAGCTCCTACAATGAGCAGTTCTTC CASGAGSSYNEQFF
TRBD1 TRBJ1-3 TRBV5-1 once TGCGCCAGCAGCCAACTGACAGGGAGCTCTGGAAACACCATATATTTT CASSQLTGSSGNTIYF
TRBD1 TRBJ1-1 TRBV2 NA TGTGCCACACAACAGGGGGGGAGAGGTGAAGCTTTCTTT CATQQGGRGEAFF
TRBD1 TRBJ1-2 TRBV15 few TGTGCCACCAGCAAAGACAGGGGCCCGCAGGGCTATGGCTACACCTTC CATSKDRGPQGYGYTF
NA TRBJ1-1 TRBV3-1/TRBV3-2 NA TGTGCCAGCAGCCAAGCCCACGGGGGCACTGAAGCTTTCTTT CASSQAHGGTEAFF
NA TRBJ1-1 TRBV5-1 NA TGCGCCAGCAGTCGACAGTCGGGTACTGAAGCTTTCTTT CASSRQSGTEAFF
TRBD1 TRBJ1-2 TRBV30 NA TGTGCCTGGAGCTCACAGGGGGTCTATGGCTACACCTTC CAWSSQGVYGYTF
TRBD1 TRBJ1-5 TRBV2 NA TGTGCCAGCAAGGGGGACAGGGGGAATCAGCCCCAGCATTTT CASKGDRGNQPQHF
TRBD1 TRBJ2-7 TRBV7-9 NA TGTGCCAGCAGCTACCGGGACAGGGGGCGAAGCGAGCAGTACTTC CASSYRDRGRSEQYF
TRBD1 TRBJ2-5 TRBV5-4 NA TGTGCCAGCAGCGACAGGGGGCGTGGAGAGACCCAGTACTTC CASSDRGRGETQYF
NA TRBJ2-3 TRBV24-1 few TGTGCCACCCGCCGGGTTGGCGCAGATACGCAGTATTTT CATRRVGADTQYF
TRBD2 TRBJ2-2 TRBV5-1 few TGCGCCAGCAGCTCAAGCGGGATGAACACCGGGGAGCTGTTTTTT CASSSSGMNTGELFF
TRBD2 TRBJ2-5 TRBV29-1 NA TGCAGCGTTGAATGGTGGTGGGGGGGACTCCGGGAGACCCAGTACTTC CSVEWWWGGLRETQYF
NA TRBJ1-4 TRBV7-9 NA TGTGCCAGCAGCCGCGGGACGGGTAATGAAAAACTGTTTTTT CASSRGTGNEKLFF
TRBD1 TRBJ2-7 TRBV2 NA TGTGCCAGCGGGAGGGACAGGGGGCAGGGCGAGCAGTACTTC CASGRDRGQGEQYF
NA TRBJ2-2 TRBV28 NA TGTGCCAGCAGTCCGTCTAAGATCGGGGAGCTGTTTTTT CASSPSKIGELFF
TRBD1 TRBJ1-6 TRBV2 NA TGTGCCAGCAACACAGGGGCCGAAAATTCACCCCTCCACTTT CASNTGAENSPLHF
TRBD2 TRBJ2-5 TRBV7-8 medium-sized TGTGCCAGCAGCCACCCTCGGACTAGCGGGGGGCGGGGATGGAGAGAGACCCAGTACTTC CASSHPRTSGGRGWRETQYF
NA TRBJ1-2 TRBV4-1 NA TGCGCCAGCAGCCAAGAGCAGTACTATGGCTACACCTTC CASSQEQYYGYTF
NA TRBJ2-2 TRBV12-3/TRBV12-4 NA TGTGCCAGCGGTTTATCCAATACCGGGGAGCTGTTTTTT CASGLSNTGELFF
NA TRBJ2-7 TRBV30 NA TGTGCCTGGAGTCTCAGGGCCCCCTCTCGAGAGCAGTACTTC CAWSLRAPSREQYF
NA TRBJ1-6 TRBV28 once TGTGCCAGCAGTTATAACCCCAGGACAGATCTCATCTCCTATAATTCACCCCTCCACTTT CASSYNPRTDLISYNSPLHF
TRBD2 TRBJ2-7 TRBV6-5 few TGTGCCAGCAGTACGCGGGAGGGGAACGAGCAGTACTTC CASSTREGNEQYF
NA TRBJ1-1 TRBV7-8 NA TGTGCCAGCAGCTCTACACAGGGACGGACTGAAGCTTTCTTT CASSSTQGRTEAFF
TRBD1 TRBJ1-2 TRBV4-1 NA TGCGCCAGCAGCCAACTCCAGGGGGCAGGAGGCTACACCTTC CASSQLQGAGGYTF
NA TRBJ2-7 TRBV2 few TGTGCCAGCAGCGTTGGGGGCCCCTACGAGCAGTACTTC CASSVGGPYEQYF
TRBD1 TRBJ2-1 TRBV5-4 NA TGTGCCAGCAGCCCCCAGGGGGCCGAGAACAATGAGCAGTTCTTC CASSPQGAENNEQFF
NA TRBJ1-2 TRBV19 NA TGTGCCAGTAGTATAGTATTCGACCTAGGAGCGCATGGCTACACCTTC CASSIVFDLGAHGYTF
TRBD2 TRBJ2-2 TRBV12-5 NA TGTGCTAGTGGGCGCCTTGGGGGGGGGACCGGGGAGCTGTTTTTT CASGRLGGGTGELFF
TRBD2 TRBJ2-5 TRBV5-4 NA TGTGCCAGCAGCTTGTCGGGGGGGCCAGAGACCCAGTACTTC CASSLSGGPETQYF
NA TRBJ1-1 TRBV2 NA TGTGCCAGCAGCCAATCAACAGGGAGCACTGAAGCTTTCTTT CASSQSTGSTEAFF